This T cell receptor beta chain was recorded in a study of cytomegalovirus exposure and HLA in healthy donors. The protocol was immunoSEQ multiplex PCR, while the TCRdb copy is restricted to in-frame clones and leaves out a portion. This table holds under 250,000 clones, about 88% found once. The CDR3 has 15 residues. Trimming cost V 5 bases and J 0 bases, with 16 bases left between them. Germline CDR1 is SQVTM and CDR2 is ANQGSEA. Sequenced input: PBMCs. The chain joins TRBV29-1 to TRBJ1-1; maybe TRBD1 (6 bases). The receptor was isolated from a man between 18 and 35 years old in good health and CMV-seropositive. The CDR3 region is CSVSMGGQLNTEAFF. The CDR3 nucleotides read TGCAGCGTTTCCATGGGGGGACAATTGAACACTGAAGCTTTCTTT.